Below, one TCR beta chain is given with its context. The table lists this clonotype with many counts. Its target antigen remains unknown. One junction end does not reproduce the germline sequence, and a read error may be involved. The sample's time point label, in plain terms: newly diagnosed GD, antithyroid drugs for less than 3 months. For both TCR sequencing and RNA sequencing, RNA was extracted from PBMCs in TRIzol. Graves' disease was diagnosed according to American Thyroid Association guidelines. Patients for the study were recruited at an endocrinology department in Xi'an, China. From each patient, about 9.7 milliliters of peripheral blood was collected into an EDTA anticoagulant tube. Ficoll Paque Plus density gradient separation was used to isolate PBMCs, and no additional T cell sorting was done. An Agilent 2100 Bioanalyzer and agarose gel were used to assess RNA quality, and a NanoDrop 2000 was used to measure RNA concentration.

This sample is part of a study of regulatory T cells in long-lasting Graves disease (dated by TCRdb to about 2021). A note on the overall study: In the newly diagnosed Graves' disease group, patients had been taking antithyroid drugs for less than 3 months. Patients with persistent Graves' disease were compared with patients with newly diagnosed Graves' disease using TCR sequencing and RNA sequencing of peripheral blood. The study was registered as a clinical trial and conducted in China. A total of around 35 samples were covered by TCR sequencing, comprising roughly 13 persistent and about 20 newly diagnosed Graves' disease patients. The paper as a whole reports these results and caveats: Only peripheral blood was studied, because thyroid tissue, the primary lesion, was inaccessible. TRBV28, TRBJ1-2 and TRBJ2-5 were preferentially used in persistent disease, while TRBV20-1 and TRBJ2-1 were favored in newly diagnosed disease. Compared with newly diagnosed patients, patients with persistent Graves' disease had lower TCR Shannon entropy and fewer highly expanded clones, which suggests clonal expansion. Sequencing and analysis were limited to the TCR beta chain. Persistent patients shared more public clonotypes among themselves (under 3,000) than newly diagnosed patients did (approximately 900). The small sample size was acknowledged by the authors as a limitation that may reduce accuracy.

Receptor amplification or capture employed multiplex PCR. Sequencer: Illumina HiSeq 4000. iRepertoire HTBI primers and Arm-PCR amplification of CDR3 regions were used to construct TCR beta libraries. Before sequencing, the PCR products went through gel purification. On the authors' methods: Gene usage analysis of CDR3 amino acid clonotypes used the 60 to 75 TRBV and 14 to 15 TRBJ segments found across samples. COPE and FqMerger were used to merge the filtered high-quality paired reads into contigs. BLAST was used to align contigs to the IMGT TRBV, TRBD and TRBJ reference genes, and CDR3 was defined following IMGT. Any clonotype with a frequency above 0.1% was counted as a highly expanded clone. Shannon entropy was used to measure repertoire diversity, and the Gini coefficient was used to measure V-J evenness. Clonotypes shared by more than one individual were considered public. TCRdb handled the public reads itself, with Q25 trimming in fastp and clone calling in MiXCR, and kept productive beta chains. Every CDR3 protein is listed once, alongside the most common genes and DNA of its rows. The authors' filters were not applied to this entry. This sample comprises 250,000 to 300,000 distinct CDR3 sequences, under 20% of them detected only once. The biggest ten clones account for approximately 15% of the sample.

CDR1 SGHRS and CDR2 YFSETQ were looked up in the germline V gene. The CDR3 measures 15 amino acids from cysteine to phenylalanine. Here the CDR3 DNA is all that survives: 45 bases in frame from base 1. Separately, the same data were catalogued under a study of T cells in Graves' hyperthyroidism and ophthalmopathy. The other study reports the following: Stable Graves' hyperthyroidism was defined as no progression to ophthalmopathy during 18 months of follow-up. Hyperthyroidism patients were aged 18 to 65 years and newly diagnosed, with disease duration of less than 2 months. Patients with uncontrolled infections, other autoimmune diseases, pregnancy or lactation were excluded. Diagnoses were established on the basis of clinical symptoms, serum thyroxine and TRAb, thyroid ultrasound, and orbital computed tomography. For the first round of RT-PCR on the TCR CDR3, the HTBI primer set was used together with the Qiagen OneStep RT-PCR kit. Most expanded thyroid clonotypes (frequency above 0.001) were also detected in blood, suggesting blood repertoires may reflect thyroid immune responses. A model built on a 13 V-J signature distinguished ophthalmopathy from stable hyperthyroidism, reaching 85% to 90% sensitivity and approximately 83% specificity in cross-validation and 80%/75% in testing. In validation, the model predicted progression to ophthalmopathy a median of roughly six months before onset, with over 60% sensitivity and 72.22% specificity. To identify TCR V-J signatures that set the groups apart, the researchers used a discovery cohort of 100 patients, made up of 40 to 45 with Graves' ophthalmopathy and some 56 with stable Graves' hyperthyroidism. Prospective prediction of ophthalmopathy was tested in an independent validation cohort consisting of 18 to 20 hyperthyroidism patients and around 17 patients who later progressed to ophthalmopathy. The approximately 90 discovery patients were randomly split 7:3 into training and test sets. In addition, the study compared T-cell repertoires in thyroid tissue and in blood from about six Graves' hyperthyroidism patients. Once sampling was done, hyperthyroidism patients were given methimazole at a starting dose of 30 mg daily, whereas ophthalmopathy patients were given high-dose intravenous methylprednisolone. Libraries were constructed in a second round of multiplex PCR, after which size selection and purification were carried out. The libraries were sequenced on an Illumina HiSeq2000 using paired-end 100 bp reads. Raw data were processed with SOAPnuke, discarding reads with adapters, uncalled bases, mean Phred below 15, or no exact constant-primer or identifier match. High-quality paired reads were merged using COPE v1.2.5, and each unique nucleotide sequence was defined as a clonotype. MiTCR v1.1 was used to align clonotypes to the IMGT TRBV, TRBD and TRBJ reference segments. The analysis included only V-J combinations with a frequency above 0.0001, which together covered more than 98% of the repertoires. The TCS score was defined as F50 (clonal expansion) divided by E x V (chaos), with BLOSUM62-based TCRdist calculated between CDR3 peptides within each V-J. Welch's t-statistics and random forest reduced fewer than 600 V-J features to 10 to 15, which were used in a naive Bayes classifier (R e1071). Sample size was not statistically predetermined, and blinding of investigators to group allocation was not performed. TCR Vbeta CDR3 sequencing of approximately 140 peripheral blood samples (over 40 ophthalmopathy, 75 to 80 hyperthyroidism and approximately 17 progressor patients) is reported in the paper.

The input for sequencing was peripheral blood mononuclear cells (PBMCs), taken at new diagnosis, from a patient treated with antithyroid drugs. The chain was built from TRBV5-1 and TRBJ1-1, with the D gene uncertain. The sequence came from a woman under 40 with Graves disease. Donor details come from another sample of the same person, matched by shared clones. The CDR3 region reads CASSLGGVHHTEAFF. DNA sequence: TGTGCCAGCAGCTTAGGTGGGGTACATCACACTGAAGCTTTCTTT.